One sample yielded the 9 T cell receptor beta chains listed below, sequenced in a study of T-cell reconstitution after alpha-beta-depleted transplantation in children. This sample's TCRbeta library carried unique molecular identifier barcodes. TCRdb analysed the PCR reads with MiXCR anew, one entry per CDR3 protein. Found here are over 300,000 distinct CDR3 sequences, about a tenth of them singletons; the top ten hold around 2.5%. This sample comprised PBMCs from the stem cell graft donor, obtained from the stem cell graft. Receptors were obtained from a human donor who donated a stem cell graft to a child with acute lymphoblastic leukemia.

This rearrangement joins TRBV9 to TRBJ1-2; D gene ambiguous. Trimming pared 3 bases from V and 7 bases from J, leaving 7 bases between. The CDR3 contains 11 residues. Looked up from germline, CDR1 is SGDLS and CDR2 is YYNGEE. CDR3 bases: TGTGCCAGCAGCGGTGGAGCTGGCTACACCTTC. Its protein product is CASSGGAGYTF.

This rearrangement joins TRBV7-9 to TRBJ2-5; 9 bases fit TRBD2. Germline V CDR1 and CDR2: SEHNR, FQNEAQ (reference sequence). J lost 5 bases, V lost 1 base, and 2 bases had no gene match. The CDR3 is 14 amino acids. CDR3 DNA: TGTGCCAGCAGCTTAGTCCTAGCGGGGGAGACCCAGTACTTC. Its translation is CASSLVLAGETQYF.

This clonotype was picked up many times. The chain has TRBV7-2 and TRBJ2-7; 7 positions agree with TRBD1. CDR1 SGHTA and CDR2 FQGNSA come from the germline V gene. The trim removed 5 bases at V and 2 bases at J, leaving 3 bases unmatched. CDR3 length: 13 residues. The CDR3 is CASSRQGTYEQYF. In nucleotides, the CDR3 is TGTGCCAGCAGCCGACAGGGTACCTACGAGCAGTACTTC.

This chain uses TRBV7-2 with TRBJ2-7, with D possibly being TRBD1 or TRBD2 (6 bases each). The CDR3 sequence is 15 residues long. Trimming took off 1 base at V and 3 bases at J, with 13 bases between the two ends. Per the germline V gene, CDR1 is SGHTA and CDR2 is FQGNSA. The CDR3 coding sequence is TGTGCCAGCAGCTTAGACAGGGAGGACTTCTACGAGCAGTACTTC. This translates into CASSLDREDFYEQYF.

There are many counts of this clonotype. This sequence joins TRBV12-3 or TRBV12-4 and TRBJ2-1, with D maybe TRBD2 (6 bases). V lost 3 bases, J lost 5 bases, and 14 bases lay in between. The CDR3 loop spans 15 amino acids. The CDR3 reads CASSLVQGGNNEQFF. CDR3 DNA: TGTGCCAGCAGTTTGGTCCAGGGCGGGAACAATGAGCAGTTCTTC.

This clonotype was detected a few times. The rearrangement links TRBV20-1 to TRBJ2-2; 8 bases line up with TRBD2. Germline V gene sequence: CDR1 DFQATT, CDR2 SNEGSKA (reference sequence). The CDR3 has 14 amino acids. Unmatched junction bases numbered 7, after V lost 3 bases and J lost 7 bases. CDR3 residues: CSARAGRVGGELFF. DNA of the CDR3: TGCAGTGCTAGGGCCGGGAGGGTCGGCGGGGAGCTGTTTTTT.

A few counts support this clonotype. V gene TRBV5-1 combines with J gene TRBJ1-2, with 8 bases identical to TRBD1. Germline assignment: CDR1 SGHRS and CDR2 YFSETQ. The CDR3 covers 14 residues. Losses at the gene ends were 4 bases for V and 8 bases for J; bases not matched to a gene: 10. CDR3 bases: TGCGCCAGCAGCCCCCTGACAGGGGAAGGAGGCTACACCTTC. Translated, it gives CASSPLTGEGGYTF.

This clonotype was seen more than once but under ten times. This chain connects TRBV3-1 to TRBJ2-7; the D is unclear. CDR3 length: 14 amino acids. The germline gives CDR1 LGHDT, CDR2 YNNKEL (reference sequence). V lost 1 base to trimming and J lost 6 bases, with 13 bases between them. In nucleotides, the CDR3 is TGTGCCAGCAGCCAAGTGGTAGACCCGCGCGAGCAGTACTTC. It codes for CASSQVVDPREQYF.

This clonotype was seen a handful of times. The CDR3 DNA reads as TGTGCCAGCAGTGGACTAGTTACAAAGACCCAGTACTTC. Translating it yields CASSGLVTKTQYF. The rearrangement uses TRBV27 and TRBJ2-5, with 7 bases fitting TRBD2. Germline CDR1 and CDR2: MNHEY and SMNVEV (reference sequence). Losses at the gene ends were 5 bases for V and 6 bases for J; bases not matched to a gene: 6. This CDR3 region has 13 residues.